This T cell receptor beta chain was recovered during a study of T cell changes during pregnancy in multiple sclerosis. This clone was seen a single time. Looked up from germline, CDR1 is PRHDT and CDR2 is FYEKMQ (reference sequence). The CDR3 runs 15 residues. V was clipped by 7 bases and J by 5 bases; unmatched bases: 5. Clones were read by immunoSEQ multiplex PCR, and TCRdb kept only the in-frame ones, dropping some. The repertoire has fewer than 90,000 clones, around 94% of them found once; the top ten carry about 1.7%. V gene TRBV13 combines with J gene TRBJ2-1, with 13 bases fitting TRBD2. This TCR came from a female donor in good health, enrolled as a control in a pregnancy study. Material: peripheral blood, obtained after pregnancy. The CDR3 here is CASNNGTSGNNEQFF. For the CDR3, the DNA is TGTGCCAGCAACAACGGGACTAGCGGGAACAATGAGCAGTTCTTC.